Reported below is one T cell receptor (beta chain). The repertoire was sequenced with immunoSEQ multiplex PCR; TCRdb's copy has only in-frame clones and lacks some. Among around 200,000 clones listed, more than 75% were seen once. The sample is drawn from a study of T cell responses to AZD1222 COVID-19 vaccine. Trimming took 2 bases from V and 0 from J, leaving 8 bases between them. Germline V gene sequence: CDR1 MDHEN, CDR2 SYDVKM. This CDR3 region has 15 residues. The sequence came from an adult who received the AZD1222 COVID-19 vaccine. The chain links TRBV28 to TRBJ1-5, with a weak D call TRBD1 (5 bases). This specimen was peripheral blood, taken 28 days after the second AZD1222 dose. For the CDR3, the DNA is TGTGCCAGCAGTTTACATCAGGGTAGCAATCAGCCCCAGCATTTT. This codes for CASSLHQGSNQPQHF. The full variable domain, its missing parts supplied by reference TRBV28 and TRBJ1-5, is DVKVTQSSRYLVKRTGEKVFLECVQDMDHENMFWYRQDPGLGLRLIYFSYDVKMKEKGDIPEGYSVSREKKERFSLILESASTNQTSMYLCASSLHQGSNQPQHFGDGTRLSIL.